The clone carrying this T cell receptor beta chain was observed a handful of times. No antigen is known for it. Every TCR beta cDNA library bore unique molecular identifiers. Out of about 0.9 to 10 million T cells, a few hundred thousand cDNA molecules were generated. TCRdb redid the calling of the PCR reads with MiXCR, one entry per CDR3 protein. This sample has more than 500,000 distinct CDR3 sequences, with 34% found just once. The source of the sample is a study of post-analysis software for immune sequencing data. Overall study: The cohort encompassed relapsing-remitting, secondary progressive and progressive-relapsing multiple sclerosis disease courses. General observations from the study: Same-batch samples co-clustered strongly by F measure. In patients, about 5 TRBV segments were more frequent than in controls, with TRBV5-6, TRBV5-1 and TRBV20-1 among them.

Trimming took off 6 bases at V and 0 bases at J, with 11 bases between the two ends. This CDR3 is 13 amino acids long. From germline, CDR1 is DFQATT and CDR2 SNEGSKA (reference sequence). The origin of this receptor is a girl between 2 and 17 years old with multiple sclerosis. The gene calls are TRBV20-1 and TRBJ1-1, with D perhaps matching TRBD1 (5 bases). Sequenced: blood. The CDR3 protein is CSAARDLNTEAFF. The CDR3 DNA is TGCAGTGCAGCCCGGGACCTGAACACTGAAGCTTTCTTT.